This T cell receptor (beta chain) originates from a study of OX40 agonist ivuxolimab in advanced cancers. About the full investigation: Ivuxolimab was an agonistic, fully human IgG2 monoclonal antibody directed against OX40 (CD134), a costimulatory receptor. Intravenous ivuxolimab was administered to patients every 2 weeks at six dose levels: 0.01, 0.1, 0.3, 1.5, 3 and 10 mg/kg. Among the roughly 50 dose-escalation patients, approximately 20 had hepatocellular carcinoma, 15 or so melanoma, 9 renal cell carcinoma and 9 head and neck cancer. A male proportion of roughly 85% and a mean age of about 60 years, ranging from 23 to 79, were recorded for the dose-escalation cohort. Patients were allowed to have had prior anti-PD-1, anti-PD-L1 or anti-CTLA-4 therapy, and around two fifths of the dose-escalation patients had been treated with checkpoint inhibitors. Three dose-escalation patients achieved partial responses, one with hepatocellular carcinoma and two with cutaneous melanoma. The point of sequencing TCRbeta in the periphery was to test whether ivuxolimab changed TCR sequence diversity and drove clonal T-cell expansion. The paper describes the monotherapy dose-escalation part (N of about 55 patients) of the phase I trial of ivuxolimab. Here is what the overall study found, with its caveats: Antigen specificity was not determined for the clonally expanded peripheral T cells. In the 0.1-3.0 mg/kg groups, partial responders had among the lowest normalized peripheral clonal expansion, particularly in CD8+ T cells. Clonal expansion of both CD4+ and CD8+ blood T cells was observed from baseline to week 6 at doses 0.1 to 3.0 mg/kg. Low levels of normalized T-cell clonal expansion were also seen in some patients who did not respond. On average, CD8+ T cells showed more expanded clones than CD4+ T cells after ivuxolimab.

V is shortened by 7 bases, J by 4 bases, and the region joining them spans 15 bases. From its cysteine to its phenylalanine, the CDR3 spans 14 amino acids. Just CDR3 DNA is preserved here, 42 bases in frame from base 1. From a lookup of the germline V gene (reference sequence), CDR1 and CDR2 are MNHNY and SVGAGI. Genomic DNA was isolated from the sorted cells so that the TCRbeta CDR3 region could be sequenced. The immunoSEQ Assay was used to sequence the TCRbeta CDR3 regions. Drawn from immuneACCESS, this table holds only the in-frame rearrangements with V and J called that TCRdb kept. Clones are partly lost; checked studies trace under half to an unresolved V gene and leave the rest unexplained. Counted in this sample were 40,000 to 45,000 clones; 65% to 85% of them appeared once. 5.1% of the sample is taken by the ten largest. A remark on this clone: There is no known antigen for this receptor. No base quality information exists; no much larger clone differs at one position.

The trial excluded patients who had a history of autoimmune disease or were on systemic immunosuppression. In every dose cohort, peripheral blood was drawn for TCR sequencing at baseline, cycle 4 day 1, and cycle 7 day 1. Samples were obtained from an open-label, multicenter, first-in-human phase I dose-escalation trial of ivuxolimab. Adults with locally advanced or metastatic head and neck squamous cell, hepatocellular, melanoma or renal cell carcinoma were enrolled in the trial. Before TCR sequencing, CD4+ T cells and CD8+ T cells from peripheral blood were sorted into separate populations. The sequence links TRBV6-6 to TRBJ2-3; the D gene is not confidently resolved. The sequenced sample was CD4+ or CD8+ T cells sorted from blood, obtained in a trial of the OX40 agonist ivuxolimab. The receptor was derived from an adult with an advanced solid tumor such as melanoma, head and neck, liver or kidney cancer. The nucleotides are TGTGCCAGCAACAGACCCCTGTTGCCAGATACGCAGTATTTT. Translation gives CASNRPLLPDTQYF.